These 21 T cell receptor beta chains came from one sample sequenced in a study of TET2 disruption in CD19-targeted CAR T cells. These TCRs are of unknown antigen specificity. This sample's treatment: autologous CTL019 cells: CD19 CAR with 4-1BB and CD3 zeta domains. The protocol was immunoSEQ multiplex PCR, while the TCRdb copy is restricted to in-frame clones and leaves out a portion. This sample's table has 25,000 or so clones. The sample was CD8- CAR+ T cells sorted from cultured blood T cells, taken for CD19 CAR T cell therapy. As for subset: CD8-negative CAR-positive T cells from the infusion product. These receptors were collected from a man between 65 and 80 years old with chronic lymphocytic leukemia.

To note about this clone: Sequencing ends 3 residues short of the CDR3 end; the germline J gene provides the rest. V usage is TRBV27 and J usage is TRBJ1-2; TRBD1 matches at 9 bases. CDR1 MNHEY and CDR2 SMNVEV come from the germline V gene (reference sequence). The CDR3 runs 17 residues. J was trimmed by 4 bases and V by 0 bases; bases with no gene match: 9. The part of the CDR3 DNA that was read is TGTGCCAGCAGTTTATCACAACAGGGGGCGTTTTCCTATGGC. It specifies CASSLSQQGAFSYG. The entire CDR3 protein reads CASSLSQQGAFSYGYTF.

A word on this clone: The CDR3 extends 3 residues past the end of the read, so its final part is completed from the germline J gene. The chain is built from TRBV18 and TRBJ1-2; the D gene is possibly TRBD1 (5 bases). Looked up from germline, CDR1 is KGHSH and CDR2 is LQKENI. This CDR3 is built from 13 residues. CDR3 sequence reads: CASSPDPQGDYTF. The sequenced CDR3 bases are TGTGCCAGCTCACCGGATCCTCAGGGTGAC.

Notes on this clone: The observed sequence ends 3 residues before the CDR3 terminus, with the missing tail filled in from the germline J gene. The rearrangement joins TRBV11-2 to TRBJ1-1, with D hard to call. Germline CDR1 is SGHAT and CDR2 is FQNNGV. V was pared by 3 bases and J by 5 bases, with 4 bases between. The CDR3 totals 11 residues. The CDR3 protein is CASSFVTEAFF. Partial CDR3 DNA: TGTGCCAGCAGCTTCGTTACTGAA.

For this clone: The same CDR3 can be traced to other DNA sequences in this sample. The CDR3 sequence: CASTPTGSTEAFF. Partial CDR3 DNA: TGTGCCAGTACCCCGACAGGGAGCACTGAA. The chain links TRBV19 to TRBJ1-1; TRBD1 matches 7 bases. From the germline J gene comes the end of the CDR3, since the read stops 3 residues before it. Germline V gene lookup returns CDR1 LNHDA and CDR2 SQIVND (reference sequence). The CDR3 has 13 amino acids. The V and J ends lost 7 bases and 4 bases, in that order; junction bases with no gene match: 6.

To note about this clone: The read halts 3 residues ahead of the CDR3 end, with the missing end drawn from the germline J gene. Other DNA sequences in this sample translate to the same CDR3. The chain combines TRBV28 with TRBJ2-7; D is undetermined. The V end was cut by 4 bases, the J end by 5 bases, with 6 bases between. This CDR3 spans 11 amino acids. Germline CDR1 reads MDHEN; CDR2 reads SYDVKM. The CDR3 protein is CASSSRDEQYF. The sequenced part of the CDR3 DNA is TGTGCCAGCAGTTCTCGGGACGAG.

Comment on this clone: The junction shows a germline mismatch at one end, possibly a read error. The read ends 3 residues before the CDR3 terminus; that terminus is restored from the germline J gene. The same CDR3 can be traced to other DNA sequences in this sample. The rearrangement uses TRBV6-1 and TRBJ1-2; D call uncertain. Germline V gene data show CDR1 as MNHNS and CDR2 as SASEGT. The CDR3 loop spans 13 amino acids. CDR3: CASSEVRAYGYTF. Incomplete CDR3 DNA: TGTGCCAGCAGTGAAGTGAGGGCTTATGGT.

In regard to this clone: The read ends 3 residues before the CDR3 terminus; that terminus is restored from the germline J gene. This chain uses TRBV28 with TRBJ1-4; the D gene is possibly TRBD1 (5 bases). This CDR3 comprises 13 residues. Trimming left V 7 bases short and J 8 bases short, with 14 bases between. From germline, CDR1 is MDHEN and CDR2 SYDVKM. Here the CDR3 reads CASKRGDAEKLFF. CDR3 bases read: TGTGCCAGCAAACGGGGGGATGCGGAAAAA.

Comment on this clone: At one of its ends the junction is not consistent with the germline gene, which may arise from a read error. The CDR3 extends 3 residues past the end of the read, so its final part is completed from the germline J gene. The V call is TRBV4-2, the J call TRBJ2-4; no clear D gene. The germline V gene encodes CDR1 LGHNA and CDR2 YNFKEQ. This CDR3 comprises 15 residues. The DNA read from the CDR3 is TGCGCCAGCAGCCAAGATCGACTCTTCAATCAGCCT. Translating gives CASSQDRLFNQP. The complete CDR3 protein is CASSQDRLFNQPQYF.

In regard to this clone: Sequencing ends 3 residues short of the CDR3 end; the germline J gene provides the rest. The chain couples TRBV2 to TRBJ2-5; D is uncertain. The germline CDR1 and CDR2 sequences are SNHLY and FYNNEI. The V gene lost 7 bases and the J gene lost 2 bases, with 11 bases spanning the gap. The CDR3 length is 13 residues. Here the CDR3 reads CASTFFQQETQYF. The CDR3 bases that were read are TGTGCCAGCACCTTTTTTCAGCAAGAGACC.

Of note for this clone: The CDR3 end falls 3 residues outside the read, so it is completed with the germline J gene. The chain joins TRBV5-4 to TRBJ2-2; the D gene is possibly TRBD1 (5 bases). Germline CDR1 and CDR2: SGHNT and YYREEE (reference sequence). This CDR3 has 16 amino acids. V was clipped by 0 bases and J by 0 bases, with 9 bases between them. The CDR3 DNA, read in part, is TGTGCCAGCAGCTTGGGGTCAGGGACGAACACCGGGGAG. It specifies CASSLGSGTNTGE. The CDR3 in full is CASSLGSGTNTGELFF.

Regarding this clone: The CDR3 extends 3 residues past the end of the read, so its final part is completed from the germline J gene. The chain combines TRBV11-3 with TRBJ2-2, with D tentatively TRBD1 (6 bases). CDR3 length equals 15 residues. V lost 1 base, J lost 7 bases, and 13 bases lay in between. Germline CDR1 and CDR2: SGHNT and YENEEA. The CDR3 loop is CASSLGNRAVGELFF. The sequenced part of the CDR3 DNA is TGTGCCAGCAGCTTAGGAAACAGGGCGGTCGGGGAG.

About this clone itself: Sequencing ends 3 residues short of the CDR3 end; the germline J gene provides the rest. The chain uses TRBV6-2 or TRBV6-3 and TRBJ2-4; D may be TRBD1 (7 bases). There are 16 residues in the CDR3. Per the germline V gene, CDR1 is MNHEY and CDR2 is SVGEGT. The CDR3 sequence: CASSPINEGADYGQYF. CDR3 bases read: TGTGCCAGCAGCCCGATTAACGAGGGGGCGGACTATGGT.

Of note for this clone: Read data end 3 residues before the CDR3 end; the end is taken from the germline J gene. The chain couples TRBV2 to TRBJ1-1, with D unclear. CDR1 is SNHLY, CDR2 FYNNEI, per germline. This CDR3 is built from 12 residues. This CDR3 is CASSEIRGEAFF. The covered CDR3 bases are TGTGCCAGCAGTGAAATCCGGGGTGAG.

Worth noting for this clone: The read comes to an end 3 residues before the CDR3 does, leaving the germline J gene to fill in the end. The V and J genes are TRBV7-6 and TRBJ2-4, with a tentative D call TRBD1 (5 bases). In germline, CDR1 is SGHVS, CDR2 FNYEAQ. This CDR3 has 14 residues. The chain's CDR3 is CASSPSRAEETQYF. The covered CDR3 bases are TGTGCCAGCAGTCCCAGCAGGGCCGAAGAGACT.

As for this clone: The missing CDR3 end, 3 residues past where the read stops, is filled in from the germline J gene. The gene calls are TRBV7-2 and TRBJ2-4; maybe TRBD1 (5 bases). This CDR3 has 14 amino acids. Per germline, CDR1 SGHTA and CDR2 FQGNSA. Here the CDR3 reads CASSLGGGQETQYF. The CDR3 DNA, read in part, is TGTGCCAGCAGCTTAGGTGGCGGACAAGAGACT.

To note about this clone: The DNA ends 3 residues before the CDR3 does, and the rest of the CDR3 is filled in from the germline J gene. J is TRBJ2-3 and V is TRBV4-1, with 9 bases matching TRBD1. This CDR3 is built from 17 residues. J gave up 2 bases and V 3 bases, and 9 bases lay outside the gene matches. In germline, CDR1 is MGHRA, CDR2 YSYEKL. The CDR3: CASSHPRDRENTDTQYF. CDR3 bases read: TGCGCCAGCAGCCACCCCCGGGACAGGGAAAACACAGATACG.

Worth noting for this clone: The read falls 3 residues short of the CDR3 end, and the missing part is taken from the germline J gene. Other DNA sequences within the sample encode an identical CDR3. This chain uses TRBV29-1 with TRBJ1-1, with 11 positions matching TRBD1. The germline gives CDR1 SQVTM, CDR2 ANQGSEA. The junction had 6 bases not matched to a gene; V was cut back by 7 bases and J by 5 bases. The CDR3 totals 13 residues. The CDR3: CSATGTGGTEAFF. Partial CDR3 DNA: TGCAGCGCTACCGGGACAGGGGGAACTGAA.

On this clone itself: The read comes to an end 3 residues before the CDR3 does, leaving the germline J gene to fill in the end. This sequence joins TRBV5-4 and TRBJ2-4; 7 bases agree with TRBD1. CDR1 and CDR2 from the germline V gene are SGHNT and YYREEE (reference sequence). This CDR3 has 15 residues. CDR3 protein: CASSLSGQNQETQYF. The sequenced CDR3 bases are TGTGCCAGCAGCTTGTCGGGACAGAACCAAGAGACT.

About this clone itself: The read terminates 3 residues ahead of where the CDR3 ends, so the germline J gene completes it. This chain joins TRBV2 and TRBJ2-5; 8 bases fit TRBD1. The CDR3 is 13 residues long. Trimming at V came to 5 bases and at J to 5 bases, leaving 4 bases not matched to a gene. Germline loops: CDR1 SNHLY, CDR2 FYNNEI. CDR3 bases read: TGTGCCAGCAGTCAGACAGGGGAGGAGACC. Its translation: CASSQTGEET. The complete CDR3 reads CASSQTGEETQYF.

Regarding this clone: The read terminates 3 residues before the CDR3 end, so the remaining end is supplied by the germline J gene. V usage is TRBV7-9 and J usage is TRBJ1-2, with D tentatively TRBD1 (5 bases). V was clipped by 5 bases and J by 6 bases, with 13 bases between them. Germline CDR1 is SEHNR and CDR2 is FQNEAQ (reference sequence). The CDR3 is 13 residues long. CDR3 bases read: TGTGCCAGCAGCAGCAGGGAATCAGATGGC. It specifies CASSSRESDG. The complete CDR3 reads CASSSRESDGYTF.

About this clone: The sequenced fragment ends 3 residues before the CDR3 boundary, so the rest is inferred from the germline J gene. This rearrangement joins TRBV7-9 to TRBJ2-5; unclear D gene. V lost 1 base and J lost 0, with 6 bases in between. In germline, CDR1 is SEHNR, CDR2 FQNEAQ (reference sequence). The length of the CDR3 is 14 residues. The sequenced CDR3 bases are TGTGCCAGCAGCTTAGTCAGGAACCAAGAGACC. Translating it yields CASSLVRNQET. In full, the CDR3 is CASSLVRNQETQYF.